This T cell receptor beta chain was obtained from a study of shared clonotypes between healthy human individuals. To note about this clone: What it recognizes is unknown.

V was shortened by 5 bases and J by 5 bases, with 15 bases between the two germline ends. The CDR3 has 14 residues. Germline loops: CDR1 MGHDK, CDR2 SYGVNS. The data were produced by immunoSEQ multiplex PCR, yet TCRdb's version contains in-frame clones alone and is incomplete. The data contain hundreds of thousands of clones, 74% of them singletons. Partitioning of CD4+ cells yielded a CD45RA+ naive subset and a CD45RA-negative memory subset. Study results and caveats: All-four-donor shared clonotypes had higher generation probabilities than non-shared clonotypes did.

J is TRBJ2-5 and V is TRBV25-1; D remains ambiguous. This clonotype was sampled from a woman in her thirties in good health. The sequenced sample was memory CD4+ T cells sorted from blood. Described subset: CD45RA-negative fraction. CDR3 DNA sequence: TGTGCCAGCAGTCCCCAGAAAGGTTGGGAGACCCAGTACTTC. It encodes CASSPQKGWETQYF.